A single sample gave rise to the 32 T cell receptor beta chains below, sequenced in a study of blood T cell repertoires in COVID-19. Repertoires were generated with immunoSEQ multiplex PCR, while TCRdb's copy carries only in-frame clones and drops some. The data hold around 150,000 clones, with over 60% observed a single time. The material sequenced was peripheral blood. These receptors were obtained from an elderly woman with acute or convalescent COVID-19.

The genes are TRBV19 and TRBJ2-7; 7 nucleotides align to TRBD2. V trimming: 1 base; J trimming: 5 bases; junction bases outside the gene matches: 8. Germline-derived CDR1 and CDR2 are LNHDA and SQIVND (reference sequence). This CDR3 has 15 residues. In nucleotides, the CDR3 is TGTGCCAGTAGTATAGGGGGGGGAGACACGAACGAGCAGTACTTC. Translation: CASSIGGGDTNEQYF.

The chain joins TRBV11-2 to TRBJ2-7, with TRBD2 identical over 7 bases. The CDR3 extends over 14 amino acids. Unmatched junction bases numbered 7, after V lost 3 bases and J lost 5 bases. Germline V gene lookup returns CDR1 SGHAT and CDR2 FQNNGV. The CDR3 nucleotides are TGTGCCAGCAGCTTGAGGGTGGGGGGGAACGAGCAGTACTTC. It yields the protein CASSLRVGGNEQYF.

The chain couples TRBV5-1 to TRBJ1-5; 11 nucleotides line up with TRBD1. The V segment lost 0 bases and the J segment 5 bases; nucleotides outside the gene matches: 4. Germline CDR1 SGHRS, CDR2 YFSETQ. This CDR3 has 16 amino acids. CDR3 nucleotides: TGCGCCAGCAGCTTGGGGACAGGGGGCTTAGATCAGCCCCAGCATTTT. Amino acid sequence: CASSLGTGGLDQPQHF.

The chain carries TRBV19 and TRBJ1-2; D may be TRBD1 (5 bases). The CDR3 is 11 amino acids. V lost 5 bases and J 13 bases, leaving 14 bases between the germline ends. Germline V lookup: CDR1 LNHDA, CDR2 SQIVND (reference sequence). DNA for the CDR3: TGTGCCAGTAGTGAACTGACAGCGCTCACCTTC. This sequence encodes CASSELTALTF.

The rearrangement uses TRBV7-9 and TRBJ2-7; tentative D call: TRBD2 (5 bases). CDR1 is SEHNR, CDR2 FQNEAQ, per germline (reference sequence). V lost 5 bases, J lost 4 bases, and 12 bases lay in between. CDR3 length: 13 amino acids. For the CDR3, the DNA is TGTGCCAGCAGCCATGGCCCGGGGTACGAGCAGTACTTC. Its protein is CASSHGPGYEQYF.

The chain is built from TRBV29-1 and TRBJ2-3, with D tentatively TRBD1 (5 bases). Trimming took 4 bases from V and 2 from J, leaving 13 bases between them. The germline CDR1 and CDR2 sequences are SQVTM and ANQGSEA. The CDR3 loop spans 14 amino acids. The CDR3 sequence is CSVGAGIHTDTQYF. CDR3 nucleotide sequence: TGCAGCGTTGGCGCAGGGATTCACACAGATACGCAGTATTTT.

J is TRBJ1-2 and V is TRBV5-6, with TRBD1 matching over 9 bases. There are 15 residues in the CDR3. The germline CDR1 and CDR2 sequences are SGHDT and YYEEEE. V gave up 0 bases and J gave up 5 bases; unmatched junction bases: 5. CDR3 DNA sequence: TGTGCCAGCAGCTTGGAATCCGGGACAGGGTATGGCTACACCTTC. It codes for CASSLESGTGYGYTF.

The count of this clone is one. The genes are TRBV6-5 and TRBJ2-3, with TRBD1 as a possible D gene (5 bases). The CDR3 sequence is 13 residues long. Germline V CDR1 and CDR2: MNHEY, SVGAGI. V gave up 8 bases and J gave up 1 base, with 10 bases separating them. In DNA form, the CDR3 reads TGTGCCAGCTGTAAGACAGGCACAGATACGCAGTATTTT. Its translation is CASCKTGTDTQYF.

The genes are TRBV25-1 and TRBJ1-2; 7 bases match TRBD1. The CDR3 is 16 residues long. Germline V gives CDR1 MGHDK, CDR2 SYGVNS. V lost 2 bases and J lost 4; bases outside the gene matches: 10. CDR3 nucleotides: TGTGCCAGCAGTGAAGCAGGGACAGATCCATTCTATGGCTACACCTTC. Translation: CASSEAGTDPFYGYTF.

Details on this clone: At one end the junction does not follow the germline gene, possibly because of a read error. The CDR3 DNA sequence: TGTGCCAGCAGTAAAGCTACTAGGGGAGGCTACAATGAGCAGTTCTTC. The encoded protein is CASSKATRGGYNEQFF. This chain uses TRBV6-1 with TRBJ2-1, with TRBD2 as a possible D gene (6 bases). CDR1 is MNHNS, CDR2 SASEGT, per germline. The CDR3 runs 16 residues.

This sequence joins TRBV30 and TRBJ1-3; a weak D match, TRBD1 (5 bases). This CDR3 is 17 amino acids long. Germline V lookup: CDR1 GTSNPN, CDR2 SVGIG (reference sequence). V dropped 1 base and J dropped 0 bases, with 16 bases sitting between them. The chain's CDR3 is CAWSGMGGKSSGNTIYF. The CDR3 DNA reads TGTGCCTGGAGTGGGATGGGGGGGAAGAGCTCTGGAAACACCATATATTTT.

The CDR3 sequence: CASSPGTGVSPLHF. The CDR3 bases are TGTGCCAGCAGTCCAGGGACAGGGGTTTCACCCCTCCACTTT. The chain links TRBV6-2 or TRBV6-3 to TRBJ1-6, with 10 bases matching TRBD1. The CDR3 length is 14 residues. Germline lookup yields CDR1 MNHEY and CDR2 SVGEGT. With 5 bases clipped from V and 9 bases from J, the junction kept 4 bases outside the gene matches.

J is TRBJ1-2 and V is TRBV18, with a weak D call TRBD1 (6 bases). Germline CDR1 KGHSH, CDR2 LQKENI. CDR3 length: 16 amino acids. V shed 2 bases and J shed 0 bases, with 13 bases lying between them. The CDR3 region has the DNA TGTGCCAGCTCACCAATTCAGGGGCCTACTAACTATGGCTACACCTTC. The encoded protein is CASSPIQGPTNYGYTF.

A remark on this clone: The same CDR3 also results from other DNA sequences found in this sample. The J gene is TRBJ1-5, the V gene TRBV7-9; a weak D match, TRBD1 (5 bases). This CDR3 is 13 amino acids long. Germline lookup yields CDR1 SEHNR and CDR2 FQNEAQ (reference sequence). V was clipped by 5 bases and J by 7 bases, with 12 bases between them. CDR3 in amino acids: CASSPTGGQPQHF. In nucleotides, the CDR3 is TGTGCCAGCAGCCCGACGGGGGGACAGCCCCAGCATTTT.

With respect to this clone: This same CDR3 is encoded by further DNA sequences in the sample. V is TRBV11-2 and J is TRBJ2-5; D call uncertain. This CDR3 is 14 amino acids long. The V and J ends lost 1 base and 2 bases respectively, with 8 bases between them. The germline gives CDR1 SGHAT, CDR2 FQNNGV. The CDR3 spells CASSLGAVQETQYF. The DNA of the CDR3 is TGTGCCAGCAGCTTAGGGGCAGTTCAAGAGACCCAGTACTTC. Full variable domain (remainder filled in from reference TRBV11-2 and TRBJ2-5): EAGVAQSPRYKIIEKRQSVAFWCNPISGHATLYWYQQILGQGPKLLIQFQNNGVVDDSQLPKDRFSAERLKGVDSTLKIQPAKLEDSAVYLCASSLGAVQETQYFGPGTRLLVL.

The chain is built from TRBV25-1 and TRBJ2-7; 7 bases agree with TRBD2. V shed 4 bases, J shed 1 base, and the junction held 4 bases outside the gene matches. The CDR3 is made up of 14 amino acids. Germline CDR1 MGHDK, CDR2 SYGVNS. The CDR3 sequence is CASSGGGISYEQYF. Written as DNA, the CDR3 is TGTGCCAGCAGTGGGGGAGGGATATCCTACGAGCAGTACTTC.

The chain has TRBV2 and TRBJ1-1; 7 bases are shared with TRBD1. The ends lost 5 bases at V and 0 bases at J; junction bases unmatched: 12. Looked up from germline, CDR1 is SNHLY and CDR2 is FYNNEI. There are 17 residues in the CDR3. The chain's CDR3 is CASSPVQGVIMNTEAFF. CDR3 bases: TGTGCCAGCAGTCCCGTGCAGGGGGTGATCATGAACACTGAAGCTTTCTTT.

The chain recombines TRBV6-1 with TRBJ1-2, with TRBD1 matching 10 bases. The CDR3 is made up of 11 amino acids. Germline V gene sequence: CDR1 MNHNS, CDR2 SASEGT. V lost 3 bases, J lost 14 bases, and 3 bases stayed unmatched. The CDR3 nucleotides read TGTGCCAGCAGTGAGGGACAGGGGTATACCTTC. It encodes CASSEGQGYTF.

This clone appeared a single time. The chain couples TRBV30 to TRBJ1-1; possibly TRBD1 for D (6 bases). Per the germline V gene, CDR1 is GTSNPN and CDR2 is SVGIG (reference sequence). CDR3 length: 12 amino acids. The germline V and J ends were trimmed by 2 bases and 6 bases, with 10 bases remaining between them. The CDR3 DNA sequence: TGTGCCTGGAGTTCGGGGGGGCCTGAAGCTTTCTTT. The encoded protein is CAWSSGGPEAFF.

This clone was seen a few times. This chain uses TRBV9 with TRBJ1-6; D possibly corresponds to TRBD1 (5 bases). The V gene lost 2 bases and the J gene lost 7 bases, with 13 bases spanning the gap. Per germline, CDR1 SGDLS and CDR2 YYNGEE. The CDR3 has 15 residues. The CDR3 nucleotides are TGTGCCAGCAGCGTTTCCGGGGAGGGGAATTCACCCCTCCACTTT. Protein product: CASSVSGEGNSPLHF.

This chain uses TRBV3-1 (or the pseudogene TRBV3-2) with TRBJ1-6, with D possibly matching TRBD1 (5 bases). Trimming removed 4 bases at V and 10 bases at J, with 17 bases between. Germline CDR1 and CDR2: LGHDT and YNNKEL (reference sequence). There are 15 residues in the CDR3. The CDR3 protein is CASSPDTTGRSPLHF. Written as DNA, the CDR3 is TGTGCCAGCAGCCCGGACACCACGGGTCGGTCACCCCTCCACTTT.

The chain combines TRBV18 with TRBJ1-2; the D gene is possibly TRBD1 (5 bases). Trimming pared 5 bases from V and 8 bases from J, leaving 21 bases between. The CDR3 contains 15 residues. Per germline, CDR1 KGHSH and CDR2 LQKENI. CDR3 sequence (DNA): TGTGCCAGCTCATTTGAAGCACAGGCCGGGGGAGGCTACACCTTC. Protein: CASSFEAQAGGGYTF.

The J gene is TRBJ2-1, the V gene TRBV6-1; unclear D gene. Looked up from germline, CDR1 is MNHNS and CDR2 is SASEGT. This CDR3 has 14 amino acids. Trimming removed 1 base from V and 4 bases from J, with 8 bases in between. The CDR3 DNA follows: TGTGCCAGCAGTGAAGATCCTCTTTACAATGAGCAGTTCTTC. Translation: CASSEDPLYNEQFF.

The chain combines TRBV12-3 or TRBV12-4 with TRBJ2-2; D possibly corresponds to TRBD2 (6 bases). This CDR3 comprises 11 residues. Trimming pared 10 bases from V and 5 bases from J, leaving 8 bases between. The CDR3 DNA sequence: TGTGCCACCGGGGGAACCGGGGAGCTGTTTTTT. It is translated as CATGGTGELFF.

The V and J genes are TRBV10-2 and TRBJ1-1, with TRBD1 identical over 7 bases. Germline CDR1 and CDR2: WSHSY and SAAADI. Trimming at V came to 7 bases and at J to 4 bases, leaving 12 bases not matched to a gene. The CDR3 spans 15 residues. The CDR3, as DNA: TGCGCCAGCAAGTATGGCCCTCAGGGGGGCACTGAAGCTTTCTTT. Translation: CASKYGPQGGTEAFF.

The V and J genes are TRBV7-2 and TRBJ2-1, with D perhaps TRBD1 (6 bases). The CDR3 sequence is 18 residues long. The V end was cut by 1 base, the J end by 5 bases, with 21 bases between. The V gene's germline CDR1 is SGHTA and CDR2 FQGNSA. As DNA, the CDR3 is TGTGCCAGCAGCTTAGTATCGGCCCCTACAGGGCCAAACAATGAGCAGTTCTTC. It is translated as CASSLVSAPTGPNNEQFF.

The chain couples TRBV6-1 to TRBJ1-2; D is perhaps TRBD1 (5 bases). The CDR3 extends over 16 amino acids. The V gene's germline CDR1 is MNHNS and CDR2 SASEGT. Trimming left V 3 bases short and J 4 bases short, with 18 bases between. CDR3 region: CASSEDGGGLLYGYTF. As DNA, the CDR3 is TGTGCCAGCAGTGAGGATGGGGGGGGGTTACTCTATGGCTACACCTTC.

This chain links TRBV19 with TRBJ1-6; maybe TRBD1 (5 bases). The length of the CDR3 is 14 residues. CDR1 and CDR2 (germline): LNHDA, SQIVND (reference sequence). V lost 3 bases and J 7 bases, leaving 10 bases between the germline ends. The CDR3 DNA reads TGTGCCAGTAGTATCACAGGCACGAATTCACCCCTCCACTTT. This sequence encodes CASSITGTNSPLHF.

The V call is TRBV5-6, the J call TRBJ1-2; 7 nucleotides line up with TRBD1. This CDR3 is built from 13 residues. Germline V gene sequence: CDR1 SGHDT, CDR2 YYEEEE. V gave up 3 bases and J gave up 4 bases; unmatched junction bases: 3. The CDR3 reads CASSSNRGYGYTF. The CDR3 DNA reads as TGTGCCAGCAGCTCCAACAGGGGCTATGGCTACACCTTC.

This rearrangement joins TRBV16 to TRBJ2-7; D remains unclear. CDR3 length: 11 residues. V was clipped by 7 bases and J by 6 bases, with 10 bases between them. The V gene's germline CDR1 is KGHSY and CDR2 FQNENV. The CDR3 DNA is TGTGCCAGCACGGCTAGTGGCGAGCAGTACTTC. Amino acid sequence: CASTASGEQYF.

This rearrangement joins TRBV3-1 (or the pseudogene TRBV3-2) to TRBJ1-2; 8 nucleotides match TRBD1. The CDR3 spans 15 residues. The germline gives CDR1 LGHDT, CDR2 YNNKEL (reference sequence). Trimming removed 0 bases from V and 0 bases from J; junction bases left unmatched: 0. As DNA, the CDR3 is TGTGCCAGCAGCCAAGACAGGGGGCCTAACTATGGCTACACCTTC. Its protein product is CASSQDRGPNYGYTF.

This sequence joins TRBV7-6 and TRBJ1-1, with TRBD1 matching 8 bases. With 2 bases clipped from V and 3 bases from J, the junction kept 8 bases outside the gene matches. CDR1 is SGHVS and CDR2 is FNYEAQ in the germline V gene. This CDR3 is built from 16 residues. As DNA, the CDR3 is TGTGCCAGCAGCTTATGGAACCAGGGGGCTGACACTGAAGCTTTCTTT. Encoded protein: CASSLWNQGADTEAFF.